In its sample, the clone carrying this TCR beta chain is medium-sized. Its matching antigen is unknown. Since the library was made to target alpha chains, this beta chain is a stray read and its abundance is not meaningful. These data belong to a study of spatial heterogeneity in lung cancer. The CDR3 consists of 14 residues. Trimming pared 3 bases from V and 0 bases from J, leaving 7 bases between. The germline gives CDR1 SGHDT, CDR2 YYEEEE. Whole-study results and caveats: Counts that tracked tumor mutation counts were those of expanded intratumoral alpha and beta TCRs. Counts for ubiquitous and regional expanded TCRs went along with ubiquitous and regional nonsynonymous mutations, respectively.

TCRdb fed the 5' RACE reads into MiXCR, producing one record per CDR3 protein. The data contain around 4,000 distinct CDR3 sequences, approximately 4.8% of them singletons. Time point noted: sample taken at primary tumor resection. This clonotype originated in a female donor with early-stage non-small cell lung cancer. The input for sequencing was lung tumor tissue, taken at surgery. The chain couples TRBV5-6 to TRBJ2-1, with D hard to call. In nucleotides, the CDR3 is TGTGCCAGCAGCTCAGACTTCTCCTACAATGAGCAGTTCTTC. This encodes CASSSDFSYNEQFF.